A selection of T cell receptor beta chains follows, all from one sample in a study. TCRdb independently ran MiXCR on the 5' RACE reads; one entry per CDR3 protein. The sample includes about 10,000 distinct CDR3 sequences, roughly 25% of them seen just once. The sequenced sample was Tregs sorted from blood. These receptors came from a female donor with breast cancer. The CDR3 runs from the conserved cysteine through the conserved F or W. A D gene is named only where the DNA matches it firmly. Only some rows state a clone size, as once, few, many or a class for expanded clones.

D,V,J,size,DNA,CDR3
TRBD1,TRBV11-2,TRBJ2-7,many,TGTGCCAGCAGCTTACCTAGGGGACAGGGTACCTACGAGCAGTACTTC,CASSLPRGQGTYEQYF
.,TRBV7-9,TRBJ2-1,.,TGTGCCAGCAGTGGACTAAACGACAAAAATGAGCAGTTCTTC,CASSGLNDKNEQFF
.,TRBV12-3/TRBV12-4,TRBJ2-1,many,TGTGCCAGCAGTTTAAGGGGGAATGAGCAGTTCTTC,CASSLRGNEQFF
TRBD2,TRBV12-3/TRBV12-4,TRBJ2-1,medium-sized,TGTGCCAGCGGACTAGCGGGAGTCGGGCTCTACAATGAGCAGTTCTTC,CASGLAGVGLYNEQFF
TRBD2,TRBV20-1,TRBJ2-1,many,TGCAGTGCTAGGGGGGCTAGCGGGAGGGCCTCGTATGAGCAGTTCTTC,CSARGASGRASYEQFF
TRBD1,TRBV27,TRBJ2-7,medium-sized,TGTGCCAGCGGTGACCGGGACAGAGCCTACGAGCAGTACTTC,CASGDRDRAYEQYF
.,TRBV3-1,TRBJ2-3,medium-sized,TGTGCCAGCAGCCAAGATGTTTCTTTGGATACGCAGTATTTT,CASSQDVSLDTQYF
.,TRBV29-1,TRBJ2-1,many,TGCAGCGCCCCAGCGTCCTACAATGAGCAGTTCTTC,CSAPASYNEQFF
.,TRBV7-9,TRBJ2-3,many,TGTGCCAGCAGTCTATCGCGGAGTGTTGATACGCAGTATTTT,CASSLSRSVDTQYF
.,TRBV4-1,TRBJ2-1,large,TGCGCCAGCAGCCATACAGGGTCGGTCAATGAGCAGTTCTTC,CASSHTGSVNEQFF
TRBD2,TRBV10-1,TRBJ2-3,.,TGCGCCAGCAGCCCGAGACTAGCGGGAATCACAGATACGCAGTATTTT,CASSPRLAGITDTQYF
.,TRBV7-8,TRBJ1-5,medium-sized,TGTGCCAGCAGTCCATGGGCGGATCAGCCCCAGCATTTT,CASSPWADQPQHF
TRBD1,TRBV20-1,TRBJ1-5,many,TGCAGTGCTGCGCCGGGACAGGGGTTTAGCAATCAGCCCCAGCATTTT,CSAAPGQGFSNQPQHF
.,TRBV20-1,TRBJ2-2,medium-sized,TGCAGTGTGTGGCGGGTAGGGAGCACCGGGGAGCTGTTTTTT,CSVWRVGSTGELFF
.,TRBV7-3,TRBJ2-1,.,TGTGCCAGCAGCTTAGATGGAGGAGGGATAAATGAGCAGTTCTTC,CASSLDGGGINEQFF
TRBD2,TRBV7-6,TRBJ2-1,medium-sized,TGTGCCAGCAGCTTAGTGTCTAGCGGGAGCACAGATGAGCAGTTCTTC,CASSLVSSGSTDEQFF
TRBD2,TRBV19,TRBJ2-1,few,TGTGCCAGTAGTGTCGGACTAGCGGGAGGGCCGTTCAATGAGCAGTTCTTC,CASSVGLAGGPFNEQFF
TRBD1,TRBV15,TRBJ1-2,few,TGTGCCACCAGCAGAGTTAAGACAGGGACGTATGGCTACACCTTC,CATSRVKTGTYGYTF
.,TRBV13,TRBJ2-2,medium-sized,TGTGCCAGCAGCTTCACGTCCGGGGAGCTGTTTTTT,CASSFTSGELFF
TRBD2,TRBV10-3,TRBJ2-3,few,TGTGCCATCAGTGCCTCTAGCGGGAGTGCAGATACGCAGTATTTT,CAISASSGSADTQYF
.,TRBV2,TRBJ1-2,.,TGTGCCAGCAGCGGCACAGAGTATTATGGCTACACCTTC,CASSGTEYYGYTF
.,TRBV7-3,TRBJ2-1,.,TGTGCCAGCAGCTTAATACAGGCGAATGAGCAGTTCTTC,CASSLIQANEQFF
.,TRBV7-9,TRBJ2-3,many,TGTGCCAGCAGCTACCCAACCCTAGATACGCAGTATTTT,CASSYPTLDTQYF
TRBD2,TRBV11-2,TRBJ2-1,few,TGTGCCAGCAGCCCCTGGACTAGCGCGAATTCTCGGGGGAATGAGCAGTTCTTC,CASSPWTSANSRGNEQFF
.,TRBV7-6,TRBJ2-1,medium-sized,TGTGCCAGCAGCTTAGAGGCGGGCAGCTCCTACAATGAGCAGTTCTTC,CASSLEAGSSYNEQFF
TRBD2,TRBV19,TRBJ2-1,.,TGTGCCAGTAGTATTGTGCTAGCGGGAGCTTACAATGAGCAGTTCTTC,CASSIVLAGAYNEQFF
TRBD1,TRBV20-1,TRBJ1-2,once,TGCAGTGCTAGAACAGGGGGCGATGGCGGCTACACCTTC,CSARTGGDGGYTF
.,TRBV24-1,TRBJ2-5,large,TGTGCCACCGCAACGGGGGAAGAGACCCAGTACTTC,CATATGEETQYF
TRBD2,TRBV5-1,TRBJ2-3,.,TGCGCCAGCAGCTCTACTAGCGGCACAGATACGCAGTATTTT,CASSSTSGTDTQYF
TRBD2,TRBV19,TRBJ2-1,few,TGTGCCAGTAGTATATCCAGCGGGAGCAGTGAGCAGTTCTTC,CASSISSGSSEQFF
.,TRBV7-9,TRBJ2-7,.,TGTGCCAGCAGCCCCAGGGGATACTCCTACGAGCAGTACTTC,CASSPRGYSYEQYF
TRBD2,TRBV4-1,TRBJ2-1,medium-sized,TGCGCCAGCAGCCAAGAAGCGGGAGTATACAATGAGCAGTTCTTC,CASSQEAGVYNEQFF
TRBD1,TRBV25-1,TRBJ2-7,.,TGTGCCAGCAGTGATTGGGACAGGCCATCCTACGGGCAGCACTTC,CASSDWDRPSYGQHF
.,TRBV12-5,TRBJ2-7,medium-sized,TGTGCTAGTGGTTTATGGGACACCTACGAGCAGTACTTC,CASGLWDTYEQYF
TRBD1,TRBV7-9,TRBJ1-2,.,TGTGCCAGCAGCCTCGACAGGGTCGACTACACCTTC,CASSLDRVDYTF
.,TRBV5-1,TRBJ2-3,.,TGCGCCAGCAGCCCGAAGGACTCAGGGGCCACAGATACGCAGTATTTT,CASSPKDSGATDTQYF
TRBD2,TRBV11-2,TRBJ2-3,few,TGTGCCAGCAGCTTAGGGGTAGGGACTAGAGCCCTCACAGATACGCAGTATTTT,CASSLGVGTRALTDTQYF
TRBD2,TRBV2,TRBJ2-7,.,TGTGCCAGCAGCGGCGGGGGACTAGCTGGCTACGAGCAGTACTTC,CASSGGGLAGYEQYF
.,TRBV20-1,TRBJ2-7,medium-sized,TGCAGTGCCCTTAGGGGCTACGAGCAGTACTTC,CSALRGYEQYF
TRBD2,TRBV6-5,TRBJ2-1,medium-sized,TGTGCCAGCAGTAGGGGGACTAGCGGGAGCAATGAGCAGTTCTTC,CASSRGTSGSNEQFF
.,TRBV20-1,TRBJ1-2,few,TGCAGTGCTAGAGATTTGATGCGGGGGGAAGGCTTTTACACCTTC,CSARDLMRGEGFYTF
.,TRBV12-3/TRBV12-4,TRBJ2-3,medium-sized,TGTGCCAGCACCTCAACCCCGGGGACAGATACGCAGTATTTT,CASTSTPGTDTQYF
.,TRBV7-9,TRBJ2-7,.,TGTGCCAGCAGGATGGACAGCTCCTACGAGCAGTACTTC,CASRMDSSYEQYF
.,TRBV11-2,TRBJ2-7,few,TGTGCCAGCAGCGTCCGCCGGAGCTTATACGAGCAGTACTTC,CASSVRRSLYEQYF
.,TRBV12-3/TRBV12-4,TRBJ1-6,medium-sized,TGTGCCAGCAGTCAACAGGATTATAATTCACCCCTCCACTTT,CASSQQDYNSPLHF
.,TRBV5-6,TRBJ1-1,many,TGTGCCAGCAGACCTGGACGATCTAACATGAACACTGAAGCTTTCTTT,CASRPGRSNMNTEAFF
TRBD2,TRBV6-1,TRBJ2-1,medium-sized,TGTGCCAGCAGTGATTACGTAGCGGGAAGGGATGAGCAGTTCTTC,CASSDYVAGRDEQFF
.,TRBV9,TRBJ2-1,.,TGTGCCAGCAGCGAGGGAGAAGAGCAGTTCTTC,CASSEGEEQFF
.,TRBV6-1,TRBJ1-5,.,TGTGCCAGCAGTGAAAGGCAGGCTAGCAATCAGCCCCAGCATTTT,CASSERQASNQPQHF
TRBD2,TRBV3-1,TRBJ2-7,medium-sized,TGTGCCAGCAGCCTCCAGACTAGCGGGAGGGCCTGGTCCTACGAGCAGTACTTC,CASSLQTSGRAWSYEQYF
.,TRBV24-1,TRBJ2-7,medium-sized,TGTGCCACCAGTCAGGACCCCTACGAGCAGTACTTC,CATSQDPYEQYF
TRBD2,TRBV9,TRBJ2-1,many,TGTGCCAGCAGCGTAGGGCTAGCGGGAGCGGAGCAGTTCTTC,CASSVGLAGAEQFF
.,TRBV4-1,TRBJ2-7,.,TGCGCCAGCAGCCAAGGGGTCAAGGGGCTCTACGAGCAGTACTTC,CASSQGVKGLYEQYF
TRBD1,TRBV6-5,TRBJ2-1,.,TGTGCCAGCAGAACCGGGACAGGGGCCTACTATGAGCAGTTCTTC,CASRTGTGAYYEQFF
.,TRBV7-9,TRBJ1-1,.,TGTGCTAGCAGCTTGTTACCTGCTCGGGAAGCTTCCTTT,CASSLLPAREASF